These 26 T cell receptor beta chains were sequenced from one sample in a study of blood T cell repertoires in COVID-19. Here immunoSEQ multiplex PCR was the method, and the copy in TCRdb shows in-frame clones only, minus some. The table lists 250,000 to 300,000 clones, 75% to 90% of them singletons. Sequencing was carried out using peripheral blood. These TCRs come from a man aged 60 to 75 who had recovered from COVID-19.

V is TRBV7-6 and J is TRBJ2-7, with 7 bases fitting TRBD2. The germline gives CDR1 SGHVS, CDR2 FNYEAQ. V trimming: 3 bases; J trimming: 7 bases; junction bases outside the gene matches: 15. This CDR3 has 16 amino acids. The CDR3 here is CASSLEASGGFSEQYF. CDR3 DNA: TGTGCCAGCAGCTTGGAAGCTAGCGGAGGCTTTTCTGAGCAGTACTTC.

CDR3 bases: TGCGCCAGCAGCTTGGCCGTAAGACTAGCGGCTTACAATGAGCAGTTCTTC. Translated: CASSLAVRLAAYNEQFF. The chain uses TRBV5-1 and TRBJ2-1; 9 nucleotides match TRBD2. The CDR3 has 17 residues. Germline V gives CDR1 SGHRS, CDR2 YFSETQ. V lost 0 bases, J lost 4 bases, and 8 bases stayed unmatched.

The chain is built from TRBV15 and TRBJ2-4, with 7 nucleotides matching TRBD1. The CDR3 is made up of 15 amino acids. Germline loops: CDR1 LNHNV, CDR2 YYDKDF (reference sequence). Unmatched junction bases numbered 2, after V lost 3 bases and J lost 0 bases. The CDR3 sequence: CATSSDRAAKNIQYF. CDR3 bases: TGTGCCACCAGCAGCGACAGGGCAGCCAAAAACATTCAGTACTTC.

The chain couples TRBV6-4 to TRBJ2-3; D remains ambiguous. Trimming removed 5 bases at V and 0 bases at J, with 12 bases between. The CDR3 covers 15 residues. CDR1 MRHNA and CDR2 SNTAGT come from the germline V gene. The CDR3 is CASSLSLASTDTQYF. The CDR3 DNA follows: TGTGCCAGCAGTCTTAGCTTAGCTAGCACAGATACGCAGTATTTT.

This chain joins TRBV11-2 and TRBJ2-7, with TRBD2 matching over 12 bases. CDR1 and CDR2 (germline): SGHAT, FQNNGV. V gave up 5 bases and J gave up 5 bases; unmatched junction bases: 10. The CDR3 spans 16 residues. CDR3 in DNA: TGTGCCAGCAGCCCAGGTGATAGACTAGCGGGAGACGAGCAGTACTTC. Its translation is CASSPGDRLAGDEQYF.

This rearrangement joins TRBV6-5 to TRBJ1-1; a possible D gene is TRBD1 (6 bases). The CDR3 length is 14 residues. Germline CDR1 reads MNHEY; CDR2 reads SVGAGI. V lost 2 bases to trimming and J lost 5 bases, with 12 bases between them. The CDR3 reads CASSYRGEGTEAFF. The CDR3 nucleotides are TGTGCCAGCAGTTACAGGGGGGAGGGAACTGAAGCTTTCTTT.

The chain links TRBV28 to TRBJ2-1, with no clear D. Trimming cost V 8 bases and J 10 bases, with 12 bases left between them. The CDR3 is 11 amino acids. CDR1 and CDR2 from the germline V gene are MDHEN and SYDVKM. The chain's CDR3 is CASCASREQFF. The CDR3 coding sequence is TGTGCCAGCTGCGCCTCCAGGGAGCAGTTCTTC.

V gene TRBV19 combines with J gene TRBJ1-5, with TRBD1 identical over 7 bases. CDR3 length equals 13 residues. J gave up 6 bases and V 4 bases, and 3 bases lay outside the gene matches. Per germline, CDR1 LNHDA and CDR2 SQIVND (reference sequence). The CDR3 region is CASSTYRGQPQHF. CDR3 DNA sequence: TGTGCCAGTAGTACGTACAGGGGTCAGCCCCAGCATTTT.

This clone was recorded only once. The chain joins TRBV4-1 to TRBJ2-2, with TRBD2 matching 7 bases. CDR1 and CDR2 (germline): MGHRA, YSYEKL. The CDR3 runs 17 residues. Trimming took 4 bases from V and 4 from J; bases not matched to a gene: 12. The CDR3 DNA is TGCGCCAGCAGCCTTCCTTTGGCGGGAGTGGGCACCGGGGAGCTGTTTTTT. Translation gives CASSLPLAGVGTGELFF.

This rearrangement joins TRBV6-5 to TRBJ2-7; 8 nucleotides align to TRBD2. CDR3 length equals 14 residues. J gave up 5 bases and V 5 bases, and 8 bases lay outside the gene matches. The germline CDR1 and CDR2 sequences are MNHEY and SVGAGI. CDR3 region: CASSTSGSMHEQYF. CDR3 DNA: TGTGCCAGCAGTACGAGCGGGAGTATGCACGAGCAGTACTTC.

The CDR3 coding sequence is TGTGCCAGCAGCTTAGTGTCGTCGACAGGCCATAGCACAGATACGCAGTATTTT. Translating gives CASSLVSSTGHSTDTQYF. The chain combines TRBV7-6 with TRBJ2-3; D is perhaps TRBD1 (6 bases). The CDR3 has 18 amino acids. V was clipped by 1 base and J by 0 bases, with 17 bases between them. From germline, CDR1 is SGHVS and CDR2 FNYEAQ.

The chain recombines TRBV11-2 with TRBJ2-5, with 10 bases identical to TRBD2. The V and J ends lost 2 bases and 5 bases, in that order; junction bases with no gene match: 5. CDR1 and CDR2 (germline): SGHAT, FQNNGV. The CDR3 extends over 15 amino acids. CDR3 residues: CASSLPAGGRETQYF. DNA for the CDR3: TGTGCCAGCAGCTTACCAGCGGGGGGGAGGGAGACCCAGTACTTC. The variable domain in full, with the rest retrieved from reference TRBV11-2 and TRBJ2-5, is EAGVAQSPRYKIIEKRQSVAFWCNPISGHATLYWYQQILGQGPKLLIQFQNNGVVDDSQLPKDRFSAERLKGVDSTLKIQPAKLEDSAVYLCASSLPAGGRETQYFGPGTRLLVL.

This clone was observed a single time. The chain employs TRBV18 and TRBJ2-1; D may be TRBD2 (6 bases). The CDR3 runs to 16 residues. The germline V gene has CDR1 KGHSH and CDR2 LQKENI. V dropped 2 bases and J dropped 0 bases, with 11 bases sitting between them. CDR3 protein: CASSPTRGGSYNEQFF. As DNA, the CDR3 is TGTGCCAGCTCACCAACGCGGGGAGGCTCCTACAATGAGCAGTTCTTC.

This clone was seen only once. The CDR3 coding sequence is TGTGCCAGTAGTATTGTGTTAGGACAGGGGACCACTGAAGCTTTCTTT. Its protein product is CASSIVLGQGTTEAFF. The rearrangement links TRBV19 to TRBJ1-1; 9 bases match TRBD1. This CDR3 region has 16 residues. Germline V gene lookup returns CDR1 LNHDA and CDR2 SQIVND (reference sequence). The J segment lost 4 bases and the V segment lost 3 bases, leaving 9 bases of the junction unmatched.

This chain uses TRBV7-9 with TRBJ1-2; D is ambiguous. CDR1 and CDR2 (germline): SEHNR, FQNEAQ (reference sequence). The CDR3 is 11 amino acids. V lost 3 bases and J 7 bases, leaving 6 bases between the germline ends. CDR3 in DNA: TGTGCCAGCAGCTTTGAGTTTGGCTACACCTTC. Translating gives CASSFEFGYTF. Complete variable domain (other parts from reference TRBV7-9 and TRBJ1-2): DTGVSQNPRHKITKRGQNVTFRCDPISEHNRLYWYRQTLGQGPEFLTYFQNEAQLEKSRLLSDRFSAERPKGSFSTLEIQRTEQGDSAMYLCASSFEFGYTFGSGTRLTVV.

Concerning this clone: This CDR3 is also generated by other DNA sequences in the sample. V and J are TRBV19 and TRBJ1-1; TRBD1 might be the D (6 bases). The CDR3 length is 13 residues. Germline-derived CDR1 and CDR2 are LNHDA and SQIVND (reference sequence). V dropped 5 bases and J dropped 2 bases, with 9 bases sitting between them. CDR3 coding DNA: TGTGCCAGTAGTGTGGACAGAAACACTGAAGCTTTCTTT. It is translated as CASSVDRNTEAFF.

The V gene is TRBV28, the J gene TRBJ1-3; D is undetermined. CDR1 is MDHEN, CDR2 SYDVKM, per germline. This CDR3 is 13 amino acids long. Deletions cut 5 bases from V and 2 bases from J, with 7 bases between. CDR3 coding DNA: TGTGCCAGCAGTCTCGAGGCTGGAAACACCATATATTTT. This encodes CASSLEAGNTIYF. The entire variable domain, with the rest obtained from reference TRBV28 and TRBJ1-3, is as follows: DVKVTQSSRYLVKRTGEKVFLECVQDMDHENMFWYRQDPGLGLRLIYFSYDVKMKEKGDIPEGYSVSREKKERFSLILESASTNQTSMYLCASSLEAGNTIYFGEGSWLTVV.

This chain's CDR3 is CASSLSASGREQYF. CDR3 bases: TGTGCCAGCAGCTTATCGGCGTCAGGGAGGGAGCAGTACTTC. The V call is TRBV7-8, the J call TRBJ2-7; D possibly corresponds to TRBD2 (6 bases). V was trimmed by 2 bases and J by 7 bases, leaving 15 bases between them. The CDR3 is made up of 14 amino acids. CDR1 is SGHVS and CDR2 is FQNEAQ in the germline V gene.

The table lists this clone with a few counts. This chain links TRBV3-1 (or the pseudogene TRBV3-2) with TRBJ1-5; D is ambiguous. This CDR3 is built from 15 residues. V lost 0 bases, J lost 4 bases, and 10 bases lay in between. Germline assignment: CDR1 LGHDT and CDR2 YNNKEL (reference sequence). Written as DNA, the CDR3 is TGTGCCAGCAGCCAAGATCTGGCAACAAATCAGCCCCAGCATTTT. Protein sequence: CASSQDLATNQPQHF.

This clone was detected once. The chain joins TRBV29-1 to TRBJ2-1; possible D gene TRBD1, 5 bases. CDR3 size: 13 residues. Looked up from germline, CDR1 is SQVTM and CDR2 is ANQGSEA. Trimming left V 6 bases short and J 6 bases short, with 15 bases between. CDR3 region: CSVGHASGNEQFF. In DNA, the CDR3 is TGCAGCGTCGGACATGCCTCGGGCAATGAGCAGTTCTTC.

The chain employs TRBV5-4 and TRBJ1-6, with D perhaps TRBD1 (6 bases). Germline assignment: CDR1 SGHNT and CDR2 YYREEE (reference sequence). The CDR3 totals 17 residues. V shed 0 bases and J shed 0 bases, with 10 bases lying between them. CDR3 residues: CASSLVGASSYNSPLHF. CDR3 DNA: TGTGCCAGCAGCTTGGTGGGGGCGAGCTCCTATAATTCACCCCTCCACTTT.

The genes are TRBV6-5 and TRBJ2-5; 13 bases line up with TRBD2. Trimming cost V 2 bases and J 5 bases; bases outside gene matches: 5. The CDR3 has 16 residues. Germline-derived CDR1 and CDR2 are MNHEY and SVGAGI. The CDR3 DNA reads TGTGCCAGCAGTTACCGGACTAGCGGGAGTAGGGAGACCCAGTACTTC. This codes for CASSYRTSGSRETQYF.

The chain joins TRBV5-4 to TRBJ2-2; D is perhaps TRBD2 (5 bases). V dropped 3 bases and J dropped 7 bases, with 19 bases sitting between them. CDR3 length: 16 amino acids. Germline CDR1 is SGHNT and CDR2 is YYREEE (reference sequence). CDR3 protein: CASSSPGTSHDGELFF. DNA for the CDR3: TGTGCCAGCAGCTCCCCGGGAACCTCCCATGACGGGGAGCTGTTTTTT.

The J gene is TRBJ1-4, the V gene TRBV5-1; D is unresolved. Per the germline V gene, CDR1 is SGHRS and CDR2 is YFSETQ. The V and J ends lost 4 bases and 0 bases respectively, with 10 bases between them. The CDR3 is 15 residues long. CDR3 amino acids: CASSPGGTTNEKLFF. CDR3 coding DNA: TGCGCCAGCAGCCCTGGAGGAACAACTAATGAAAAACTGTTTTTT.

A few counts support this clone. CDR3 DNA: TGTGCCAGCAGCCCCGGCGGGGGGCGCGACTATGGCTACACCTTC. As protein: CASSPGGGRDYGYTF. The chain is built from TRBV6-6 and TRBJ1-2; D is possibly TRBD1 (6 bases). From germline, CDR1 is MNHNY and CDR2 SVGAGI (reference sequence). The CDR3 sequence is 15 residues long. Trimming pared 6 bases from V and 3 bases from J, leaving 17 bases between.

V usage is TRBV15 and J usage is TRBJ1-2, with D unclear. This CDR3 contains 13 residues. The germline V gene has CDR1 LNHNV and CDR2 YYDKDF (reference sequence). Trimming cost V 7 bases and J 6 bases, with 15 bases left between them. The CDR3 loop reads CATTDRVLDGYTF. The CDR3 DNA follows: TGTGCCACCACCGATCGGGTGTTGGATGGCTACACCTTC.